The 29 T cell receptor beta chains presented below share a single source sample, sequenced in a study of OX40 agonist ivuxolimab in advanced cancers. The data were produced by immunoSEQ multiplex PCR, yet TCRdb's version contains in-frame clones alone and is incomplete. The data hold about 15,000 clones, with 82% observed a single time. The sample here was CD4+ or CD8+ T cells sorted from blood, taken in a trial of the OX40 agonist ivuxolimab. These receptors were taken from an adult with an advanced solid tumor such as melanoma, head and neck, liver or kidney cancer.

DNA of the CDR3: TGTGCCAGCTCAGCCCTCGGGACAGGATACTACGAGCAGTACTTC. It codes for CASSALGTGYYEQYF. The genes are TRBV18 and TRBJ2-7; 8 nucleotides match TRBD1. CDR1 KGHSH and CDR2 LQKENI come from the germline V gene. V lost 5 bases to trimming and J lost 3 bases; unmatched junction nucleotides: 9. This CDR3 spans 15 amino acids.

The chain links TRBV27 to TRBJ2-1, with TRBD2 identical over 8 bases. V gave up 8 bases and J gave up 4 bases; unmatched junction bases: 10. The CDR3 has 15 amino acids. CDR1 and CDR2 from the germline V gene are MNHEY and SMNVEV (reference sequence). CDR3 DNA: TGTGCCAGCCGACAGAGCGGGAGCTATTACAATGAGCAGTTCTTC. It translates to CASRQSGSYYNEQFF.

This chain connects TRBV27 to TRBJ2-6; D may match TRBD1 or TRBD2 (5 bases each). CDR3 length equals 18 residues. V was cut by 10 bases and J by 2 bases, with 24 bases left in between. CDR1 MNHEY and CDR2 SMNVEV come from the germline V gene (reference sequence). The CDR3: CANSPPGRSTPGANVLTF. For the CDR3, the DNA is TGTGCCAACTCCCCCCCGGGACGGAGCACTCCTGGGGCCAACGTCCTGACTTTC.

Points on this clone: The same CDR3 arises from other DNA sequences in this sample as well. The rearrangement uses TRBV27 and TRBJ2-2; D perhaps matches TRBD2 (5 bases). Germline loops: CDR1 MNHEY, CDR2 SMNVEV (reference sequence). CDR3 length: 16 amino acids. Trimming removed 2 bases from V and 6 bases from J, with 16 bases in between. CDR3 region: CASSLRGIQLAGELFF. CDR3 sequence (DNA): TGTGCCAGCAGTTTAAGAGGGATCCAGTTGGCCGGGGAGCTGTTTTTT.

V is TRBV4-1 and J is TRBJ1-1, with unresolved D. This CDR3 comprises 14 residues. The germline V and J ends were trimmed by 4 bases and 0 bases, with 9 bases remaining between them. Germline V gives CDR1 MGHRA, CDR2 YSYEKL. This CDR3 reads CASSLGPLNTEAFF. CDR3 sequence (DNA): TGCGCCAGCAGCCTAGGACCCTTGAACACTGAAGCTTTCTTT.

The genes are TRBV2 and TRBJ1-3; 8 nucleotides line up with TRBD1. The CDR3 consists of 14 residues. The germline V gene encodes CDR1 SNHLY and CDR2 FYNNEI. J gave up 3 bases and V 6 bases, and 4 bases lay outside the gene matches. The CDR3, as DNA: TGTGCCAGCAGCAACGGACAGGGTGGAAACACCATATATTTT. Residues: CASSNGQGGNTIYF.

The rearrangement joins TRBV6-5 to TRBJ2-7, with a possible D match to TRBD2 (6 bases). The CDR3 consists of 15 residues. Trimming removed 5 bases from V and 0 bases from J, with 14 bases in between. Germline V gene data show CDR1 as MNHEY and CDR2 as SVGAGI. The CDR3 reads CASSAPGLLSYEQYF. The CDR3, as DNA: TGTGCCAGCAGTGCCCCGGGACTCCTCTCCTACGAGCAGTACTTC.

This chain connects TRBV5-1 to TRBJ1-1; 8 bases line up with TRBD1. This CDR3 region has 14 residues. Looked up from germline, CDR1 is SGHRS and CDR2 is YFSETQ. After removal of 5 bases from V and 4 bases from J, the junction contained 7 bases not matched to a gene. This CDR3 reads CASRSGQGGTEAFF. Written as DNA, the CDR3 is TGCGCCAGCAGAAGTGGACAGGGTGGCACTGAAGCTTTCTTT.

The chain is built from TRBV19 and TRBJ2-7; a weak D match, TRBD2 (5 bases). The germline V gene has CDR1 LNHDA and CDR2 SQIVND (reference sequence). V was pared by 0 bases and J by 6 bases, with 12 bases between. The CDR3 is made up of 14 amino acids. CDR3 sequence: CASSIDAVGSEQYF. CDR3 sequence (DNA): TGTGCCAGTAGTATAGATGCAGTAGGGAGCGAGCAGTACTTC.

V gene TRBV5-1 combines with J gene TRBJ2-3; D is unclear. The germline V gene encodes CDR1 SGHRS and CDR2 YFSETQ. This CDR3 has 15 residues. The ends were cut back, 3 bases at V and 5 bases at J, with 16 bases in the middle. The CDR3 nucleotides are TGCGCCAGCAGCTCTGGACGGCTTCGAGGAGATACGCAGTATTTT. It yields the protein CASSSGRLRGDTQYF.

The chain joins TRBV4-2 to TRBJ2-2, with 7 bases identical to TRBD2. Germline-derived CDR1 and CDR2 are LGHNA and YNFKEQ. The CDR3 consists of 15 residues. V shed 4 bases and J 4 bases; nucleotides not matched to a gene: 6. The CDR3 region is CASSPGGSATGELFF. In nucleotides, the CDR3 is TGTGCCAGCAGCCCGGGAGGATCAGCCACCGGGGAGCTGTTTTTT.

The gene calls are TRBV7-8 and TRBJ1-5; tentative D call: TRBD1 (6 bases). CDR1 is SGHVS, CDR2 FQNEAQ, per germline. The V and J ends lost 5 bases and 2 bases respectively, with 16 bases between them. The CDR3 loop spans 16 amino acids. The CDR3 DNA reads TGTGCCAGCAGCGGCCCGGGAGGGGGAGGCAATCAGCCCCAGCATTTT. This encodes CASSGPGGGGNQPQHF.

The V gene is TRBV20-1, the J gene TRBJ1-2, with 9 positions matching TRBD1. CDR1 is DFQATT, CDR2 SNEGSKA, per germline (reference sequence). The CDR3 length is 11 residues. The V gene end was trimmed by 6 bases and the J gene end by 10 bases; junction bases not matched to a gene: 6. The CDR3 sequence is CSAGQGLDYTF. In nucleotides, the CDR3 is TGCAGTGCGGGACAGGGTCTAGACTACACCTTC.

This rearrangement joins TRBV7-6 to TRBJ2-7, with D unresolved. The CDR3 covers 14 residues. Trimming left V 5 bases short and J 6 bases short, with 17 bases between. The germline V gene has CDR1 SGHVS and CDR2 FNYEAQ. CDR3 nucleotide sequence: TGTGCCAGCAGCCTGGAATCAGCCGGGCGCGAGCAGTACTTC. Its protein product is CASSLESAGREQYF.

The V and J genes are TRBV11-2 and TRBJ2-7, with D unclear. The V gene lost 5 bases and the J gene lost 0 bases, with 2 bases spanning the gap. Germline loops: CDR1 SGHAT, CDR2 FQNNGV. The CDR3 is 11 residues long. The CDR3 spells CASSISYEQYF. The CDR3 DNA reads TGTGCCAGCAGCATCTCCTACGAGCAGTACTTC.

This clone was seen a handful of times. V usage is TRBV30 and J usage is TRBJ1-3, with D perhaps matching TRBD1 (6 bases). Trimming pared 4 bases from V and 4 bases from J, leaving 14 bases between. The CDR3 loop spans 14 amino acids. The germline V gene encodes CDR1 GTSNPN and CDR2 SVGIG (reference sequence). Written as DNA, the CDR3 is TGTGCCTGGAATGGGGGCTCGGTAGGAAACACCATATATTTT. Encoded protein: CAWNGGSVGNTIYF.

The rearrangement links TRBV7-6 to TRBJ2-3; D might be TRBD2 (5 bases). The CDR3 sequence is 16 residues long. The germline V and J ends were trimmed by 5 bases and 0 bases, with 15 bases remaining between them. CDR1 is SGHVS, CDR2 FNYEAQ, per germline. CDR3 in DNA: TGTGCCAGCAGCCCCCGGAGCGGCCCTAGCACAGATACGCAGTATTTT. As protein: CASSPRSGPSTDTQYF.

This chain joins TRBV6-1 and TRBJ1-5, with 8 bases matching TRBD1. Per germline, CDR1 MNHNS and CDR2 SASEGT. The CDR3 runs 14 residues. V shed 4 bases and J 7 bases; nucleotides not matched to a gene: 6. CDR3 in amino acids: CASSGGQGTQPQHF. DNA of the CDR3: TGTGCCAGCAGTGGAGGACAGGGAACACAGCCCCAGCATTTT.

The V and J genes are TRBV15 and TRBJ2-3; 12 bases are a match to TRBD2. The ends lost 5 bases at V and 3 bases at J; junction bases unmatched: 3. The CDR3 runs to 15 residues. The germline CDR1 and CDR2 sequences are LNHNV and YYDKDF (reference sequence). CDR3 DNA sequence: TGTGCCACCAGCTGGGGACTAGCGGGTACAGATACGCAGTATTTT. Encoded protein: CATSWGLAGTDTQYF.

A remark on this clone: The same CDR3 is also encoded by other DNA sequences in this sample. CDR3 in amino acids: CASRTGTVNTGELFF. CDR3 DNA: TGTGCCAGCCGTACCGGGACAGTGAACACCGGGGAGCTGTTTTTT. The chain recombines TRBV6-5 with TRBJ2-2; 7 bases fit TRBD1. Trimming took 8 bases from V and 1 from J; bases not matched to a gene: 7. The CDR3 sequence is 15 residues long. The germline CDR1 and CDR2 sequences are MNHEY and SVGAGI.

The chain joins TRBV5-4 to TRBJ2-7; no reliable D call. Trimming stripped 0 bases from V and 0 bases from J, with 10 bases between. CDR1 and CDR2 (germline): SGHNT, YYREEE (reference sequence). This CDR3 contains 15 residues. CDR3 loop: CASSLGTSSSYEQYF. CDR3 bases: TGTGCCAGCAGCTTGGGTACCTCGAGCTCCTACGAGCAGTACTTC.

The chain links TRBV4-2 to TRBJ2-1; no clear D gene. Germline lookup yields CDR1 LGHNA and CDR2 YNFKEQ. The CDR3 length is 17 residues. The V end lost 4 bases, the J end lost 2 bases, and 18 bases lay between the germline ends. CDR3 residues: CASSLKKATPTYNEQFF. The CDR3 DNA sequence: TGTGCCAGCAGCCTGAAGAAAGCAACGCCTACCTACAATGAGCAGTTCTTC.

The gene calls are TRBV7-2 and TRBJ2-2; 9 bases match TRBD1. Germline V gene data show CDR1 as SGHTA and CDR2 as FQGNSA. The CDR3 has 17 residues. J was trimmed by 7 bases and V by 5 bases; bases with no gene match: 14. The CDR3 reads CASSLDRDRAYNGELFF. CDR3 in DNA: TGTGCCAGCAGCCTGGACCGGGACAGGGCATATAACGGGGAGCTGTTTTTT.

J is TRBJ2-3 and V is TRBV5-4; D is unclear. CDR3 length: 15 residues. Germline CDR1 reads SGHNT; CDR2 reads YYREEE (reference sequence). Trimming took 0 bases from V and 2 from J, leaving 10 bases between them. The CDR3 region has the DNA TGTGCCAGCAGCTTGGACCTTCTGACCACAGATACGCAGTATTTT. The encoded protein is CASSLDLLTTDTQYF.

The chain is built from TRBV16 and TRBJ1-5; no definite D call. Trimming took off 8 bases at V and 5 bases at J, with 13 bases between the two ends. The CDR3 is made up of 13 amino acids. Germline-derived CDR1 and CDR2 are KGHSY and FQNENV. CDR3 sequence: CASSLSGHQPQHF. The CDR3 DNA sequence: TGTGCCAGCTCCCTGTCCGGCCATCAGCCCCAGCATTTT.

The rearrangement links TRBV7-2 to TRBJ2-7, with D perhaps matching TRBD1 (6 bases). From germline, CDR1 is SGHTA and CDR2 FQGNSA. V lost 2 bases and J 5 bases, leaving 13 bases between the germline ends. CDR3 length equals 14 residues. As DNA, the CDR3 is TGTGCCAGCAGCTTAAGGCAGGGGATCAACGAGCAGTACTTC. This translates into CASSLRQGINEQYF. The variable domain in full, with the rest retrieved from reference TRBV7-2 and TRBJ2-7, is GAGVSQSPSNKVTEKGKDVELRCDPISGHTALYWYRQSLGQGLEFLIYFQGNSAPDKSGLPSDRFSAERTGGSVSTLTIQRTQQEDSAVYLCASSLRQGINEQYFGPGTRLTVT.

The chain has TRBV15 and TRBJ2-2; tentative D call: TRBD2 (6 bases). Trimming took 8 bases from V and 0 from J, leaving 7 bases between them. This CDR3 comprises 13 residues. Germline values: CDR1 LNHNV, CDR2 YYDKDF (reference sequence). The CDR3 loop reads CATERANTGELFF. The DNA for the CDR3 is TGTGCCACCGAGCGGGCGAACACCGGGGAGCTGTTTTTT.

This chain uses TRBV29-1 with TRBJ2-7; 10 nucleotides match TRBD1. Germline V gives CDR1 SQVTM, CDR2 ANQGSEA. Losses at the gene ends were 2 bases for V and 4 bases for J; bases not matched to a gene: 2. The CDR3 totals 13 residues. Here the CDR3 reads CSVERTGGYEQYF. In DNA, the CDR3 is TGCAGCGTTGAACGGACAGGGGGTTACGAGCAGTACTTC.

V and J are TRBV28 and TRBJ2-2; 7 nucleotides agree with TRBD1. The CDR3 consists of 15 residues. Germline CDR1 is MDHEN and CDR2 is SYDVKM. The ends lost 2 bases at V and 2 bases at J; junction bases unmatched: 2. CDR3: CASSLRQGNTGELFF. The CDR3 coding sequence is TGTGCCAGCAGTTTAAGACAGGGTAACACCGGGGAGCTGTTTTTT.